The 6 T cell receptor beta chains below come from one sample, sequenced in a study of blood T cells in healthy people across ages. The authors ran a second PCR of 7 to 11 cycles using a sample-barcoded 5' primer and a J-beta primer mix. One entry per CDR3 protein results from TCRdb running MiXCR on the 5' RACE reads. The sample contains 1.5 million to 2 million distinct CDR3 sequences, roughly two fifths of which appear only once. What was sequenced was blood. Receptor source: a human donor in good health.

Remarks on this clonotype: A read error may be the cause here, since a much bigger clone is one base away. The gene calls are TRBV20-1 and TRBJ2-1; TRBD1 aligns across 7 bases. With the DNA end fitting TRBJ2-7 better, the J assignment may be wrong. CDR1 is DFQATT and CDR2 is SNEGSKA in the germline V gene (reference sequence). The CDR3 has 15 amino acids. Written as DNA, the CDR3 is TGCAGTGCTTCCGGGACAGTTATCTCCTACAATGAGCAGTACTTC. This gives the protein CSASGTVISYNEQYF.

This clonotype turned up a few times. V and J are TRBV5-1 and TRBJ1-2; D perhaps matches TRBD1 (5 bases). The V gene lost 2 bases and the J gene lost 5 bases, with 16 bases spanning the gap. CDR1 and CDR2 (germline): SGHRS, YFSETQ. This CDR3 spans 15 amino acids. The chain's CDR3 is CASSFQGRLGYGYTF. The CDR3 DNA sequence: TGCGCCAGCAGCTTCCAGGGAAGGCTGGGGTATGGCTACACCTTC.

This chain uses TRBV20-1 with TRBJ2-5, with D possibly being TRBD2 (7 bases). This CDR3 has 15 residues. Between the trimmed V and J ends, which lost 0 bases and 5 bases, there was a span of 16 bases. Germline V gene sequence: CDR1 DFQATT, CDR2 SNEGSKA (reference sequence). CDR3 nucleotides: TGCAGTGCTAGAGATCGAGTCAGGGGAGGGGAGACCCAGTACTTC. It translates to CSARDRVRGGETQYF.

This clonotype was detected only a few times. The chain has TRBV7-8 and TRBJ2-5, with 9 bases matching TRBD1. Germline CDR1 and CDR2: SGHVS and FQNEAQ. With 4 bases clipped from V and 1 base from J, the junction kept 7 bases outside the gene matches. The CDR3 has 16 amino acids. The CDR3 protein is CASSSKLTGGQETQYF. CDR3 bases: TGTGCCAGCAGCTCCAAGCTGACAGGGGGCCAAGAGACCCAGTACTTC.

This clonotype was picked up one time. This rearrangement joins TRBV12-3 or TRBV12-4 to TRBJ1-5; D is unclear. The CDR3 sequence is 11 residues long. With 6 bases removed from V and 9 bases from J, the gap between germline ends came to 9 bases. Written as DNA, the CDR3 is TGTGCCAGCAGCTCCGTTGGGCCCCAGCATTTT. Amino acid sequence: CASSSVGPQHF.

The CDR3 DNA follows: TGTGCCAGCTCACCACGTGAACAGACTCTCTATGGCTACACCTTC. Translation gives CASSPREQTLYGYTF. The chain carries TRBV18 and TRBJ1-2; D gene ambiguous. Germline lookup yields CDR1 KGHSH and CDR2 LQKENI. Trimming removed 1 base from V and 4 bases from J, with 13 bases in between. The CDR3 runs 15 residues. The full variable domain, rest sourced from reference TRBV18 and TRBJ1-2, is NAGVMQNPRHLVRRRGQEARLRCSPMKGHSHVYWYRQLPEEGLKFMVYLQKENIIDESGMPKERFSAEFPKEGPSILRIQQVVRGDSAAYFCASSPREQTLYGYTFGSGTRLTVV.